This T cell receptor beta chain comes out of a study of early T cells in non-severe SARS-CoV-2 infection. Overall study context: It was bulk RNA from unsorted whole blood that was sequenced, and the chains were unpaired. Study findings and constraints: The VDJdb matching leaned toward anti-spike CD8 responses and overlooked private and CD4 specificities.

Attachment of unique molecular identifiers was made to individual cDNA molecules. MiXCR was run by TCRdb on the 5' RACE reads, yielding one entry per CDR3 protein. The sample carries 20,000 to 25,000 distinct CDR3 sequences, roughly 5.3% recorded once. On this clonotype itself: Its antigen is still unknown.

Sequences were obtained from whole blood. This sequence originates from an adult who was a healthcare worker with PCR-confirmed SARS-CoV-2 infection or an uninfected control (not recorded which).

The CDR3 here is CASSSKSGLPYNSPLHF. In nucleotides, the CDR3 is TGTGCCAGCAGCTCCAAATCAGGTTTACCCTATAATTCACCCCTCCACTTT. The rearrangement joins TRBV13 to TRBJ1-6; D ambiguous. Trimming cost V 4 bases and J 2 bases, with 15 bases left between them. The CDR3 runs 17 residues. From germline, CDR1 is PRHDT and CDR2 FYEKMQ (reference sequence).